This T cell receptor (beta chain) is drawn from a study of shared clonotypes between healthy human individuals. A remark on this clone: The antigen is undetermined.

The protocol was immunoSEQ multiplex PCR, while the TCRdb copy is restricted to in-frame clones and leaves out a portion. This sample has about 2.2 million clones; 85% to 95% occur once, and the top ten carry around 1.7%. The study, taken as a whole, reports: Represented genetic and exposure-history diversity was restricted by having few donors.

Naive CD8 cells lacked CD45RO and underwent positive selection for CCR7, leaving out terminally differentiated effector memory CD45RA+ cells. The specimen sequenced was naive CD8+ T cells from PBMCs. This clonotype was sampled from a man younger than 30 in good health. Some clones in this sample may be carry-over from other donors' samples.

The CDR3 loop is CASSPWGSSYNEQFF. CDR3 in DNA: TGTGCCAGCTCACCATGGGGGAGCTCCTACAATGAGCAGTTCTTC. The rearrangement uses TRBV18 and TRBJ2-1; D could derive from TRBD1 or TRBD2 (5 bases each). There are 15 residues in the CDR3. Looked up from germline, CDR1 is KGHSH and CDR2 is LQKENI. The germline V and J ends were trimmed by 2 bases and 0 bases, with 8 bases remaining between them.